The rows below give T cell receptor beta chains drawn from one sample of a study of glioma-infiltrating T cells after dendritic cell vaccination. Using immunoSEQ multiplex PCR, the repertoire was profiled, and TCRdb retains in-frame clones only, with some absent. The sample includes about 64,000 clones, approximately 78% of them seen just once. This specimen was blood, taken before dendritic cell vaccination. The origin of the receptors is a human donor with glioblastoma. The CDR3 runs from the conserved cysteine through the conserved F or W. Each record gives: CDR3 DNA, CDR3 protein, D gene, J gene, V gene, clone size. A D gene is named only where the DNA matches it firmly. The size entry is marked missing in some rows and otherwise reads once, few, many or a size class.

DNA: TGTGCCAGTAGAGCCCGGGTAGCTAATGAAAAACTGTTTTTT
CDR3: CASRARVANEKLFF
D: .
J: TRBJ1-4
V: TRBV2
size: .

DNA: TGCGCCAGCAGCCATCCCTCTCTCGATGAGCAGTTCTTC
CDR3: CASSHPSLDEQFF
D: .
J: TRBJ2-1
V: TRBV4-1
size: .

DNA: TGTGCCAGCTCAGAGGGACTAGCCTCCTACACAGATACGCAGTATTTT
CDR3: CASSEGLASYTDTQYF
D: TRBD2
J: TRBJ2-3
V: TRBV18
size: .

DNA: TGTGCCAGCAGTTACGTGCGGGGGGAGACAGATACGCAGTATTTT
CDR3: CASSYVRGETDTQYF
D: TRBD2
J: TRBJ2-3
V: TRBV6-6
size: .

DNA: TGTGCCAGCAGTGCCCACCTGAGCGGGGGGGCGCCTGAGCAGTTCTTC
CDR3: CASSAHLSGGAPEQFF
D: TRBD2
J: TRBJ2-1
V: TRBV2
size: .

DNA: TGTGCCAGCAGCTCTGGCAGGGGGGATGAAAAACTGTTTTTT
CDR3: CASSSGRGDEKLFF
D: TRBD1
J: TRBJ1-4
V: TRBV13
size: .

DNA: TGTGCCAGCAGCTTCAGAGGGTCTGACGAGCAGTACTTC
CDR3: CASSFRGSDEQYF
D: .
J: TRBJ2-7
V: TRBV7-6
size: .

DNA: TGTGCCTGGGGGGGCGGGGGTGGCTACACCTTC
CDR3: CAWGGGGGYTF
D: .
J: TRBJ1-2
V: TRBV30
size: .

DNA: TGTGCCAGCAGCTTAGGGGCTAGCGGGGGAGTAAATGAGCAGTTCTTC
CDR3: CASSLGASGGVNEQFF
D: TRBD2
J: TRBJ2-1
V: TRBV11-3
size: once

DNA: TGTGCCAGCCAGGACAAGCGGGGGAGCACAGATACGCAGTATTTT
CDR3: CASQDKRGSTDTQYF
D: TRBD2
J: TRBJ2-3
V: TRBV5-4
size: few

DNA: TGTGCCAGTAACCGGGGGGCCACAGATACGCAGTATTTT
CDR3: CASNRGATDTQYF
D: .
J: TRBJ2-3
V: TRBV6-6
size: .

DNA: TGTGCCAGTACTCCCCCCGCTTCAACTAATGAAAAACTGTTTTTT
CDR3: CASTPPASTNEKLFF
D: .
J: TRBJ1-4
V: TRBV25-1
size: .

DNA: TGTGCCAGCAGTGAGAGGGGGCCCATGAACACTGAAGCTTTCTTT
CDR3: CASSERGPMNTEAFF
D: TRBD1
J: TRBJ1-1
V: TRBV2
size: .

DNA: TGTGCCAGCAGCTATTCTAGACTAGCGGGGGGGATCTCCTACGAGCAGTACTTC
CDR3: CASSYSRLAGGISYEQYF
D: TRBD2
J: TRBJ2-7
V: TRBV7-2
size: .

DNA: TGTGCCAGCAGCTTAGCTCCGGGTCCCGCCTACGAGCAGTACTTC
CDR3: CASSLAPGPAYEQYF
D: .
J: TRBJ2-7
V: TRBV11-3
size: .

DNA: TGTGCCAGCAGCCGGCCGGGACAGGGGCAATCCGAGCAGTACTTC
CDR3: CASSRPGQGQSEQYF
D: TRBD1
J: TRBJ2-7
V: TRBV28
size: .

DNA: TGTGCTAGTGGTGGGGGGACAGAGTATGGCTACACCTTC
CDR3: CASGGGTEYGYTF
D: TRBD1
J: TRBJ1-2
V: TRBV12-5
size: .

DNA: TGTGCCAGCAGGACTAGCTCCCAAGAGACCCAGTACTTC
CDR3: CASRTSSQETQYF
D: TRBD2
J: TRBJ2-5
V: TRBV6-1
size: .

DNA: TGTGCCAGCAGCTTCATCGGGTTTGGCACTGAAGCTTTCTTT
CDR3: CASSFIGFGTEAFF
D: .
J: TRBJ1-1
V: TRBV7-2
size: .

DNA: TGTGCCAGCAGCCGTTCCGGGACAGCCTATAATTCACCCCTCCACTTT
CDR3: CASSRSGTAYNSPLHF
D: TRBD1
J: TRBJ1-6
V: TRBV28
size: .

DNA: TGCGCCAGCAGCCCCGCGGGGAGGACAGATACGCAGTATTTT
CDR3: CASSPAGRTDTQYF
D: .
J: TRBJ2-3
V: TRBV5-1
size: .